One and the same sample provided the 9 T cell receptor beta chains below, sequenced in a study of chemoradiotherapy in HPV16-positive cancers. Libraries were prepared by immunoSEQ multiplex PCR; TCRdb keeps only in-frame clonotypes and omits some of them. The table has 40,000 or so clones, under 80% seen once; the top ten hold approximately 5.4%. Material: blood, obtained from a patient who underwent chemoradiotherapy. These receptor sequences come from a human donor with HPV-associated anogenital cancer.

V gene TRBV6-1 combines with J gene TRBJ2-3, with a possible D match to TRBD1 (8 bases). Trimming took 6 bases from V and 6 from J, leaving 22 bases between them. The CDR3 loop spans 16 amino acids. Germline-derived CDR1 and CDR2 are MNHNS and SASEGT. CDR3 sequence: CASRERTGTTQDTQYF. DNA of the CDR3: TGTGCCAGCAGAGAAAGGACAGGGACTACCCAGGATACGCAGTATTTT.

This rearrangement joins TRBV4-2 to TRBJ2-3; 9 positions agree with TRBD2. The V gene's germline CDR1 is LGHNA and CDR2 YNFKEQ. The length of the CDR3 is 14 residues. Trimming removed 2 bases from V and 5 bases from J; junction bases left unmatched: 2. CDR3 nucleotide sequence: TGTGCCAGCAGCCAAAAAGCGGGGGGAGATACGCAGTATTTT. Its translation is CASSQKAGGDTQYF.

This chain uses TRBV20-1 with TRBJ2-1; D gene uncertain. CDR3 length: 10 residues. The V gene lost 4 bases and the J gene lost 7 bases, with 5 bases spanning the gap. Per germline, CDR1 DFQATT and CDR2 SNEGSKA (reference sequence). CDR3 loop: CSAKLNEQFF. The CDR3 DNA reads as TGCAGTGCTAAACTAAATGAGCAGTTCTTC.

J is TRBJ2-5 and V is TRBV15; 8 nucleotides align to TRBD2. From germline, CDR1 is LNHNV and CDR2 YYDKDF (reference sequence). Unmatched junction bases numbered 6, after V lost 2 bases and J lost 4 bases. This CDR3 is 15 amino acids long. The CDR3 region has the DNA TGTGCCACCAGCAGACGAAGCCTAGCGGGAGAGACCCAGTACTTC. This codes for CATSRRSLAGETQYF.

V gene TRBV6-5 combines with J gene TRBJ2-3; unclear D gene. The length of the CDR3 is 12 residues. Looked up from germline, CDR1 is MNHEY and CDR2 is SVGAGI. The ends were cut back, 6 bases at V and 2 bases at J, with 6 bases in the middle. The CDR3 here is CASRSLTDTQYF. Written as DNA, the CDR3 is TGTGCCAGCAGGTCCCTCACAGATACGCAGTATTTT.

The rearrangement joins TRBV30 to TRBJ1-6, with D uncertain. The germline CDR1 and CDR2 sequences are GTSNPN and SVGIG (reference sequence). V was shortened by 2 bases and J by 0 bases, with 17 bases between the two germline ends. The CDR3 sequence is 18 residues long. This chain's CDR3 is CAWSPTRMPSSYNSPLHF. The CDR3 DNA sequence: TGTGCCTGGAGTCCAACGAGGATGCCGTCCTCCTATAATTCACCCCTCCACTTT.

As DNA, the CDR3 is TGTGCCAGCAGCTTAGTCGGCGGGGACGAGCAGTACTTC. This encodes CASSLVGGDEQYF. V gene TRBV7-6 combines with J gene TRBJ2-7, with D possibly matching TRBD2 (6 bases). V was cut by 1 base and J by 5 bases, with 9 bases left in between. Germline V CDR1 and CDR2: SGHVS, FNYEAQ. This CDR3 has 13 amino acids. The entire variable domain, with the rest obtained from reference TRBV7-6 and TRBJ2-7, is as follows: GAGVSQSPRYKVTKRGQDVALRCDPISGHVSLYWYRQALGQGPEFLTYFNYEAQQDKSGLPNDRFSAERPEGSISTLTIQRTEQRDSAMYRCASSLVGGDEQYFGPGTRLTVT.

The rearrangement joins TRBV5-6 to TRBJ2-3, with D possibly matching TRBD2 (6 bases). The V end lost 4 bases, the J end lost 4 bases, and 22 bases lay between the germline ends. The CDR3 is made up of 17 amino acids. CDR1 and CDR2 from the germline V gene are SGHDT and YYEEEE. The CDR3 is CASSGSLRDSLPDTQYF. For the CDR3, the DNA is TGTGCCAGCAGCGGATCACTCCGGGACTCCTTACCAGATACGCAGTATTTT.

The chain links TRBV7-2 to TRBJ2-3; no reliable D call. The CDR3 sequence is 14 residues long. Germline loops: CDR1 SGHTA, CDR2 FQGNSA. Trimming cost V 4 bases and J 0 bases, with 8 bases left between them. In DNA form, the CDR3 reads TGTGCCAGCAGCTCCTACATTAGCACAGATACGCAGTATTTT. Amino acids: CASSSYISTDTQYF. Together with reference TRBV7-2 and TRBJ2-3, the CDR3 gives the full variable domain: GAGVSQSPSNKVTEKGKDVELRCDPISGHTALYWYRQSLGQGLEFLIYFQGNSAPDKSGLPSDRFSAERTGGSVSTLTIQRTQQEDSAVYLCASSSYISTDTQYFGPGTRLTVL.